This T cell receptor (beta chain) came from a study of post-analysis software for immune sequencing data. V lost 7 bases to trimming and J lost 5 bases; unmatched junction nucleotides: 34. CDR3 length equals 23 residues. The germline V gene has CDR1 MNHEY and CDR2 SVGEGT. In the case of this clonotype: The antigen remains unidentified.

Built from TCR beta cDNA, the libraries had unique molecular identifiers in them. In TCRdb, the PCR reads were re-called with MiXCR into one record per CDR3 protein. The profile shows roughly 800,000 distinct CDR3 sequences, roughly 29% of them singletons. Study observations and caveats: Comparison of patients with controls showed five TRBV segments more frequent in patients, TRBV5-6, TRBV5-1 and TRBV20-1 among them.

The chain couples TRBV6-2 or TRBV6-3 to TRBJ2-1; 8 positions agree with TRBD2. This receptor was identified in a girl between 10 and 17 years old with multiple sclerosis. The sample comprised blood. The CDR3 spells CASNNRRDTSTGGFADPNNEQFF. In DNA form, the CDR3 reads TGTGCCAGCAACAACCGGAGGGACACAAGCACGGGAGGGTTCGCGGACCCTAACAATGAGCAGTTCTTC.